The rows below give T cell receptor beta chains drawn from one sample of a study of T cell responses to AZD1222 COVID-19 vaccine. TCRdb's copy holds only in-frame clones and misses some; the assay was immunoSEQ multiplex PCR. Of 120,000 to 150,000 clones listed, 90% to 95% are singletons. This material consisted of peripheral blood, taken on day 0 of MenACWY control vaccination. These receptor sequences come from an adult in good health. Each CDR3 is given with its conserved first and last residue. The D gene is left open where the match is weak. Clone size, where shown, is once, few, many, or a class for clones that have expanded.

j_gene,len,v_gene,abundance,d_gene,CDR3aa,CDR3nt
TRBJ1-2,17,TRBV27,.,TRBD1,CASSFLPSGTAVRGYTF,TGTGCCAGCAGTTTTCTCCCGTCCGGGACAGCCGTGCGAGGCTACACCTTC
TRBJ2-1,14,TRBV4-1,.,.,CASSQEDGYNEQFF,TGCGCCAGCAGCCAAGAGGACGGCTACAATGAGCAGTTCTTC
TRBJ1-1,13,TRBV7-9,.,TRBD1,CASSGQTNTEAFF,TGTGCCAGTTCGGGACAGACGAACACTGAAGCTTTCTTT
TRBJ2-7,12,TRBV29-1,.,.,CSVIRESYEQYF,TGCAGCGTGATTAGGGAGTCCTACGAGCAGTACTTC
TRBJ1-1,10,TRBV3-1/TRBV3-2,.,.,CASMGVTAFF,TGTGCCAGCATGGGGGTTACGGCTTTCTTT
TRBJ1-6,16,TRBV11-2,.,.,CASSLGAGGYNSPLHF,TGTGCCAGCAGCTTAGGGGCCGGTGGGTATAATTCACCCCTCCACTTT
TRBJ1-1,13,TRBV9,.,TRBD1,CARRDRANTEAFF,TGTGCCAGAAGGGACAGGGCGAACACTGAAGCTTTCTTT
TRBJ2-7,14,TRBV11-2,.,TRBD1,CASSSGTGFSEQYF,TGTGCCAGCAGCTCGGGGACAGGGTTTTCCGAGCAGTACTTC
TRBJ2-3,19,TRBV9,few,TRBD2,CASSSNMGLAALSTDTQYF,TGTGCCAGCAGCTCCAACATGGGACTAGCGGCGCTTAGCACAGATACGCAGTATTTT
TRBJ2-3,13,TRBV5-6,once,.,CASSLKGTDTQYF,TGTGCCAGCAGCTTGAAAGGCACAGATACGCAGTATTTT
TRBJ2-3,18,TRBV7-3,once,TRBD2,CASSLASGLAGRTDTQYF,TGTGCCAGCAGCTTAGCTTCGGGACTAGCGGGGCGCACAGATACGCAGTATTTT